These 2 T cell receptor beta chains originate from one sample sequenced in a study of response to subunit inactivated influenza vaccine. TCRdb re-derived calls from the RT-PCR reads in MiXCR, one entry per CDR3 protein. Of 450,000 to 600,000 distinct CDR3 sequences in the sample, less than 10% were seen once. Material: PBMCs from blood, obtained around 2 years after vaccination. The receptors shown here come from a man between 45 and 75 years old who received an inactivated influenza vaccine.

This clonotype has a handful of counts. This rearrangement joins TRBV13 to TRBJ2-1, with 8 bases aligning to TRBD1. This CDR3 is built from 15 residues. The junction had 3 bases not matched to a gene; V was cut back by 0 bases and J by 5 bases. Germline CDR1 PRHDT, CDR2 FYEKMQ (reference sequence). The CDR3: CASSLGDRANNEQFF. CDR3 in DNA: TGTGCCAGCAGCTTAGGGGACAGGGCTAACAATGAGCAGTTCTTC.

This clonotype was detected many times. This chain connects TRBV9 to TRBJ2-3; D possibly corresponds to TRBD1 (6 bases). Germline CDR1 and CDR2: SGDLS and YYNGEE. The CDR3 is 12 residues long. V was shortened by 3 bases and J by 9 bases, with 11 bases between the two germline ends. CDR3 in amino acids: CASSGQGYTQYF. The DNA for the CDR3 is TGTGCCAGCAGCGGCCAGGGGTACACGCAGTATTTT.